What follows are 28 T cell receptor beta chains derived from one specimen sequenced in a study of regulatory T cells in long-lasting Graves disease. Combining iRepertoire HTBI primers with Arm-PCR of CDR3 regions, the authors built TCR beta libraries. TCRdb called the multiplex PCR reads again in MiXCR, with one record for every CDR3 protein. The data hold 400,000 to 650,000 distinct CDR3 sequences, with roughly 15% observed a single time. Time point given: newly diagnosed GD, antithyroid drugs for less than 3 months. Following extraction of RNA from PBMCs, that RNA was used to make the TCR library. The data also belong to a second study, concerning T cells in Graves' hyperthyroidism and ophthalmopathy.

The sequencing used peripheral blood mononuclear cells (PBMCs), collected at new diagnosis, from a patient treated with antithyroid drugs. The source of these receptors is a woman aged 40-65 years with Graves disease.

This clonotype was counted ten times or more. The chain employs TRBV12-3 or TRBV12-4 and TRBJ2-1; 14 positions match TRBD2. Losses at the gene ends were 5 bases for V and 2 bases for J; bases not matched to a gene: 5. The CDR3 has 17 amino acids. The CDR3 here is CASSTGTSGGPYNEQFF. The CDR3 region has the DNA TGTGCCAGCAGTACCGGGACTAGCGGGGGACCCTACAATGAGCAGTTCTTC.

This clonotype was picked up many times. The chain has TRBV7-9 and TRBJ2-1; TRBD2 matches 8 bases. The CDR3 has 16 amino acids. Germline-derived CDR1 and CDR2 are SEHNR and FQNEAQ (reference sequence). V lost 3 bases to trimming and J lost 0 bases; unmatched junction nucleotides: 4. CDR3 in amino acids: CASSLLAGSSYNEQFF. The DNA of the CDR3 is TGTGCCAGCAGCTTGTTAGCGGGGAGCTCCTACAATGAGCAGTTCTTC.

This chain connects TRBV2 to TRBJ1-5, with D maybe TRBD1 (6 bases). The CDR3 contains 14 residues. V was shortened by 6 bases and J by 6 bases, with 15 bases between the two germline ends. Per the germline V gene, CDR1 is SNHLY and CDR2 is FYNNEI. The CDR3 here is CASSATSGVQPQHF. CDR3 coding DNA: TGTGCCAGCAGCGCAACCTCAGGGGTTCAGCCCCAGCATTTT.

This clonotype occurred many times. CDR3: CASSYSKRGGSYEQYF. In DNA form, the CDR3 reads TGTGCCAGCAGTTACTCGAAGCGGGGGGGATCCTACGAGCAGTACTTC. The rearrangement joins TRBV6-2 or TRBV6-3 to TRBJ2-7, with 10 bases aligning to TRBD2. CDR3 length equals 16 residues. The germline V gene has CDR1 MNHEY and CDR2 SVGEGT. V dropped 0 bases and J dropped 1; count of bases not matched to a gene: 3.

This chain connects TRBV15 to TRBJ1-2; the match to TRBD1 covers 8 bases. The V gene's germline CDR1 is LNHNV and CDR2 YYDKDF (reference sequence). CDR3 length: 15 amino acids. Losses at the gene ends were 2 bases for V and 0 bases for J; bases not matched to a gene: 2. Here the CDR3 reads CATSRRQGPNYGYTF. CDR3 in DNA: TGTGCCACCAGCAGAAGACAGGGGCCTAACTATGGCTACACCTTC.

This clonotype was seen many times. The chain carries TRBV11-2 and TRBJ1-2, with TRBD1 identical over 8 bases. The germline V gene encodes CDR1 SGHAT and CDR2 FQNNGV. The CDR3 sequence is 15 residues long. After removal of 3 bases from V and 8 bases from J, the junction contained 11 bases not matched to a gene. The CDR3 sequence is CASSFGDRRQGGYTF. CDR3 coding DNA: TGTGCCAGCAGCTTCGGGGACAGGAGGCAGGGGGGCTACACCTTC.

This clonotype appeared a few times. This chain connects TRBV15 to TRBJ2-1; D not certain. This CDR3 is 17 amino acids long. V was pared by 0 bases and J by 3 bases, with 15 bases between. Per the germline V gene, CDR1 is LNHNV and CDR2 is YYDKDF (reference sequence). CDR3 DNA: TGTGCCACCAGCAGAGATCCCCAGGAAGGATTCTACAATGAGCAGTTCTTC. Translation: CATSRDPQEGFYNEQFF.

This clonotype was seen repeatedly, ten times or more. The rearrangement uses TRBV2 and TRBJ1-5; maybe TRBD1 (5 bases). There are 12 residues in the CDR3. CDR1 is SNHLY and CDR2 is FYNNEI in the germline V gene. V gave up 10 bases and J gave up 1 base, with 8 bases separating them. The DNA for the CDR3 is TGTGCCATCAGACAGAGCAATCAGCCCCAGCATTTT. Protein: CAIRQSNQPQHF. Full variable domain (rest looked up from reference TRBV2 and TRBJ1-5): EPEVTQTPSHQVTQMGQEVILRCVPISNHLYFYWYRQILGQKVEFLVSFYNNEISEKSEIFDDQFSVERPDGSNFTLKIRSTKLEDSAMYFCAIRQSNQPQHFGDGTRLSIL.

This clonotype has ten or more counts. CDR3 sequence reads: CASSDRAGQPQHF. CDR3 nucleotide sequence: TGTGCCAGCAGCGACAGGGCTGGTCAGCCCCAGCATTTT. The chain combines TRBV6-1 with TRBJ1-5; 7 nucleotides align to TRBD1. Germline assignment: CDR1 MNHNS and CDR2 SASEGT. The V and J ends lost 6 bases and 6 bases, in that order; junction bases with no gene match: 5. The CDR3 covers 13 residues.

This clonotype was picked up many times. The CDR3 DNA reads TGTGCCAGCAGCTTAGATACCAGTGGGGGCTACACCTTC. Translated, it gives CASSLDTSGGYTF. V usage is TRBV7-8 and J usage is TRBJ1-2; D is unclear. CDR1 and CDR2 (germline): SGHVS, FQNEAQ. V was trimmed by 1 base and J by 8 bases, leaving 11 bases between them. CDR3 length equals 13 residues.

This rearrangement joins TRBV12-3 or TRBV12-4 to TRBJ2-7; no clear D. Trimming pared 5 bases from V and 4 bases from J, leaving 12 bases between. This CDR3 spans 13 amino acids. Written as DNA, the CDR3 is TGTGCCAGCAGTGCTCGGCGGTCTTACGAGCAGTACTTC. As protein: CASSARRSYEQYF.

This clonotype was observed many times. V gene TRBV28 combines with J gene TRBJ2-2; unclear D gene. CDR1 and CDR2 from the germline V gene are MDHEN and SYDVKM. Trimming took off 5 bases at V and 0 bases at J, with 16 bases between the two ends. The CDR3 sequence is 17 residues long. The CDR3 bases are TGTGCCAGCAGTATCCCCGTTGACAAAGCGAACACCGGGGAGCTGTTTTTT. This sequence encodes CASSIPVDKANTGELFF.

The CDR3 coding sequence is TGTGCCACCAGCAGAGATGGGGGTTCACCCCTCCACTTT. This codes for CATSRDGGSPLHF. V gene TRBV15 combines with J gene TRBJ1-6; D might be TRBD1 (5 bases). The CDR3 has 13 residues. CDR1 is LNHNV, CDR2 YYDKDF, per germline (reference sequence). The V and J ends lost 0 bases and 9 bases respectively, with 6 bases between them.

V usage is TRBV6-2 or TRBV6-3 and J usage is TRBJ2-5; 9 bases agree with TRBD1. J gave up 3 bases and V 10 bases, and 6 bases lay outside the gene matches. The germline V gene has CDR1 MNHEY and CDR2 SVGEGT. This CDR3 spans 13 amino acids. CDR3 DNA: TGTGCCACTACCGGGACAGGGAAAGAGACCCAGTACTTC. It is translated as CATTGTGKETQYF.

CDR3 sequence (DNA): TGTGCCAGCAGCTGGGATAGCGGGAGTAGGGAGCAGTACTTC. Protein: CASSWDSGSREQYF. The chain combines TRBV7-9 with TRBJ2-7, with 9 nucleotides matching TRBD2. Unmatched junction bases numbered 8, after V lost 4 bases and J lost 7 bases. The CDR3 has 14 amino acids. The germline V gene has CDR1 SEHNR and CDR2 FQNEAQ (reference sequence).

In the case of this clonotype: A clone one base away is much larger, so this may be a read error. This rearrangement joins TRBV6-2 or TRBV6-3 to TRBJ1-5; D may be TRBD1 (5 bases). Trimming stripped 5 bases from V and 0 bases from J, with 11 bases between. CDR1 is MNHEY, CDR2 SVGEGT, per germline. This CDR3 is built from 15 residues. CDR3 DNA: TGTGCCAGCAGTGGGGTCAGGGCTAGCAATCAGCCCCAGCATTTT. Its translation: CASSGVRASNQPQHF.

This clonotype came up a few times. The CDR3 DNA follows: TGTGCCAGCAGTACGGGACAACGGGGGCAGTACTTC. Protein product: CASSTGQRGQYF. The gene calls are TRBV27 and TRBJ2-7; D is possibly TRBD1 (6 bases). Deletions cut 5 bases from V and 9 bases from J, with 14 bases between. CDR3 length: 12 amino acids. The germline CDR1 and CDR2 sequences are MNHEY and SMNVEV (reference sequence).

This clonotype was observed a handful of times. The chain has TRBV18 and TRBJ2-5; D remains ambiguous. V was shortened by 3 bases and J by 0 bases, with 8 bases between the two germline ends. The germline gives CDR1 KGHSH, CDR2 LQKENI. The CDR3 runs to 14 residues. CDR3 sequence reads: CASSPIGYQETQYF. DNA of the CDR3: TGTGCCAGCTCACCTATTGGATACCAAGAGACCCAGTACTTC.

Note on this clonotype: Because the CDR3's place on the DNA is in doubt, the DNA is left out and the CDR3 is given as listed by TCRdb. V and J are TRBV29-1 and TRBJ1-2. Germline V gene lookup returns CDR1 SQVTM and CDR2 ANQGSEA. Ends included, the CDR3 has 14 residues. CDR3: CSVREAIGDYGCTF.

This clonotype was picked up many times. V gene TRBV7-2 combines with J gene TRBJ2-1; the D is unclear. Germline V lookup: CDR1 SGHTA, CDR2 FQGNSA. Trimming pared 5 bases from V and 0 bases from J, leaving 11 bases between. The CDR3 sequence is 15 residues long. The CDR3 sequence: CASSLSPGSYNEQFF. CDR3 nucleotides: TGTGCCAGCAGCCTGTCGCCAGGCTCCTACAATGAGCAGTTCTTC.

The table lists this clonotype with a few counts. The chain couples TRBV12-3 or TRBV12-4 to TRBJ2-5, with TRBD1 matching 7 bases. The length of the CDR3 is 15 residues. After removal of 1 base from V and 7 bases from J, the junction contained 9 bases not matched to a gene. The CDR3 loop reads CASSLEGRGLGTQYF. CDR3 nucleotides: TGTGCCAGCAGTTTAGAGGGCAGGGGGTTGGGGACCCAGTACTTC.

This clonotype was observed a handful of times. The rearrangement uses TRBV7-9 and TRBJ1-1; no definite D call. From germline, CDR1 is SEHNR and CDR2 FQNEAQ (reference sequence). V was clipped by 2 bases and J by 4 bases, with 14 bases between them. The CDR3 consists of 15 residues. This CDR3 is CASSLYSPSSTEAFF. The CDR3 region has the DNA TGTGCCAGCAGCTTATATTCACCCTCAAGCACTGAAGCTTTCTTT.

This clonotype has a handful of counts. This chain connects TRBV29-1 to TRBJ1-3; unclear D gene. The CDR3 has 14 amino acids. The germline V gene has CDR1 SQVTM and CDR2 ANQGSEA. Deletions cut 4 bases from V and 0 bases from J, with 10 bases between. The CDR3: CSVVWANSGNTIYF. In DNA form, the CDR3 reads TGCAGCGTTGTTTGGGCAAACTCTGGAAACACCATATATTTT.

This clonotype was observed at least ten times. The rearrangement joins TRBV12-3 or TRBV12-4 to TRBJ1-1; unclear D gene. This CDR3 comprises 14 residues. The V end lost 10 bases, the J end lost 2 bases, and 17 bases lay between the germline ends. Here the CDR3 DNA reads TGTGCCACAATGCGGTCGACCCATAACACTGAAGCTTTCTTT. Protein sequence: CATMRSTHNTEAFF.

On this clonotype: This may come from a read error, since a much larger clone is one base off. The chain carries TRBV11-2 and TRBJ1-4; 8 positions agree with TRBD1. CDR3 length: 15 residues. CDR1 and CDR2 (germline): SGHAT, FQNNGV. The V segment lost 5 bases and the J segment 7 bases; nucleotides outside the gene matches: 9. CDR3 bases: TGTGCCAGCAGCATTGACAGGGGCGGCAGTGAAAAACTGTTTTTT. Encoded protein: CASSIDRGGSEKLFF.

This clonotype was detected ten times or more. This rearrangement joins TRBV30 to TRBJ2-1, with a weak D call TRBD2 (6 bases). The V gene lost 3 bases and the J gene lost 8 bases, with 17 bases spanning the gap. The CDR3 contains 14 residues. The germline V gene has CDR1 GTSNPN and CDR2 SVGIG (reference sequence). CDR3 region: CAWSTSPGVYEQFF. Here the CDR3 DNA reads TGTGCCTGGAGCACGTCTCCGGGGGTCTATGAGCAGTTCTTC.

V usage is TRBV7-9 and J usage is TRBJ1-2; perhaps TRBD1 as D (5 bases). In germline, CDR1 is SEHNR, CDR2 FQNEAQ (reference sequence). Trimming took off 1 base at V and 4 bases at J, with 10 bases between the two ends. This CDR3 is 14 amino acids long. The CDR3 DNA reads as TGTGCCAGCAGCTTAGTCCGGGACGGCTATGGCTACACCTTC. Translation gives CASSLVRDGYGYTF.

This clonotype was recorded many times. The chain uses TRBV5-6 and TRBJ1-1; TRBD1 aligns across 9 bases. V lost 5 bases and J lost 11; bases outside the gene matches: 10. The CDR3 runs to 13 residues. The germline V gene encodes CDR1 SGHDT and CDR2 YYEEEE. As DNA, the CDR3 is TGTGCCAGCAGAAGCCGGACAGGGGTGAGGGCTTTCTTT. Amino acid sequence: CASRSRTGVRAFF.